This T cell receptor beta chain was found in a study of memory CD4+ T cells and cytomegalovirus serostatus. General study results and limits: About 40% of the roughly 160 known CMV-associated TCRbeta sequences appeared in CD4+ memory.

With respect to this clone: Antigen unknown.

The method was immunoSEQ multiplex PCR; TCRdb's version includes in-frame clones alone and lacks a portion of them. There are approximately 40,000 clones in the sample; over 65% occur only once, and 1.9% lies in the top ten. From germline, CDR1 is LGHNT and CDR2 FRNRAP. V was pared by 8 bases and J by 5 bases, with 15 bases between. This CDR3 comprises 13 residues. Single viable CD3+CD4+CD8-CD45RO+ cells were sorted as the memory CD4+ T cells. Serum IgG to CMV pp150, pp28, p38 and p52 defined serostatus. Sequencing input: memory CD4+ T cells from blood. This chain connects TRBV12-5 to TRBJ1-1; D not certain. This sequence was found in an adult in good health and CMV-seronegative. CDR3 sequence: CASRNTDGTEAFF. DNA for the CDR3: TGTGCTAGTCGAAACACCGACGGGACTGAAGCTTTCTTT.